Presented here are 25 T cell receptor beta chains from one specimen sequenced in a study of blood T cells in healthy people across ages. It was with a sample-barcoded 5' primer and a J-beta primer mix that a second PCR of roughly 7 to 12 cycles was run. A single record per CDR3 protein comes from TCRdb applying MiXCR to the 5' RACE reads. Here the sample spans about 1.6 million distinct CDR3 sequences, roughly 32% being singletons. Material: blood. All receptors derive from a woman aged 25 to 39 in good health.

The J gene is TRBJ2-5, the V gene TRBV20-1; D is ambiguous. V was clipped by 0 bases and J by 3 bases, with 11 bases between them. CDR1 DFQATT and CDR2 SNEGSKA come from the germline V gene (reference sequence). This CDR3 comprises 14 residues. This chain's CDR3 is CSARDPRVEETQYF. The DNA for the CDR3 is TGCAGTGCTAGAGATCCAAGAGTCGAAGAGACCCAGTACTTC.

This chain joins TRBV24-1 and TRBJ2-3; 7 bases are shared with TRBD2. V trimming: 5 bases; J trimming: 6 bases; junction bases outside the gene matches: 10. CDR3 length: 15 amino acids. Per the germline V gene, CDR1 is KGHDR and CDR2 is SFDVKD. CDR3 loop: CATSAGGRVIDTQYF. CDR3 sequence (DNA): TGTGCCACCAGTGCCGGCGGGAGAGTAATCGATACGCAGTATTTT.

The V call is TRBV6-1, the J call TRBJ2-3; D remains unclear. The germline V gene encodes CDR1 MNHNS and CDR2 SASEGT. This CDR3 contains 16 residues. Trimming shortened V by 6 bases and J by 2 bases, and 18 bases separated the two germline ends. The CDR3 region has the DNA TGTGCCAGCAGGCATTCTAAAGGACGGTTCACAGATACGCAGTATTTT. Amino acids: CASRHSKGRFTDTQYF.

This clonotype has only a few counts. This CDR3 reads CSARNPGLVVSVPIETQYF. DNA of the CDR3: TGCAGTGCTAGAAATCCGGGACTAGTGGTTTCTGTCCCAATAGAGACCCAGTACTTC. The chain has TRBV20-1 and TRBJ2-5; TRBD2 matches at 8 bases. The CDR3 has 19 amino acids. Per the germline V gene, CDR1 is DFQATT and CDR2 is SNEGSKA (reference sequence). J lost 4 bases, V lost 2 bases, and 21 bases had no gene match.

As to this clonotype: Germline and junction disagree at one end, which may indicate a read error. The chain recombines TRBV5-6 with TRBJ2-1; D unclear. The CDR3 has 12 residues. CDR1 and CDR2 from the germline V gene are SGHDT and YYEEEE. Here the CDR3 DNA reads TGTGCCAGCAGCTTGGATATGAATGGGCAGTTCTTC. It specifies CASSLDMNGQFF. Based on the CDR3 plus reference TRBV5-6 and TRBJ2-1, the full variable domain is DAGVTQSPTHLIKTRGQQVTLRCSPKSGHDTVSWYQQALGQGPQFIFQYYEEEERQRGNFPDRFSGHQFPNYSSELNVNALLLGDSALYLCASSLDMNGQFFGPGTRLTVL.

The V gene is TRBV20-1, the J gene TRBJ2-7, with 11 bases matching TRBD2. Germline V gene lookup returns CDR1 DFQATT and CDR2 SNEGSKA (reference sequence). CDR3 length: 18 amino acids. With V trimmed by 0 bases and J by 3 bases, 13 bases remained unmatched. CDR3: CSARDLRRASGGIYEQYF. CDR3 DNA: TGCAGTGCTAGAGACCTACGGCGGGCTAGCGGGGGGATCTACGAGCAGTACTTC.

This clonotype was seen a handful of times. The V and J genes are TRBV29-1 and TRBJ1-2; a weak D match, TRBD1 (6 bases). Germline V CDR1 and CDR2: SQVTM, ANQGSEA. The CDR3 loop spans 12 amino acids. Trimming cost V 2 bases and J 8 bases, with 12 bases left between them. Here the CDR3 DNA reads TGCAGCGTTGAAAAGGGGGTAGAGGGCTACACCTTC. Protein: CSVEKGVEGYTF. Filled out from reference TRBV29-1 and TRBJ1-2, the complete variable domain reads SAVISQKPSRDICQRGTSLTIQCQVDSQVTMMFWYRQQPGQSLTLIATANQGSEATYESGFVIDKFPISRPNLTFSTLTVSNMSPEDSSIYLCSVEKGVEGYTFGSGTRLTVV.

The rearrangement joins TRBV7-9 to TRBJ2-7, with 9 bases lining up with TRBD2. Germline loops: CDR1 SEHNR, CDR2 FQNEAQ (reference sequence). This CDR3 comprises 16 residues. Unmatched junction bases numbered 10, after V lost 2 bases and J lost 5 bases. CDR3 DNA: TGTGCCAGCAGCTTAAGTTCAGCTAGCGGGACCCACGAGCAGTACTTC. It encodes CASSLSSASGTHEQYF.

The chain carries TRBV2 and TRBJ2-6; 9 bases are shared with TRBD1. Germline lookup yields CDR1 SNHLY and CDR2 FYNNEI. CDR3 length: 17 residues. V trimming: 7 bases; J trimming: 4 bases; junction bases outside the gene matches: 11. The CDR3 loop reads CASTWGGTGKGANVLTF. CDR3 DNA: TGTGCCAGCACCTGGGGTGGGACAGGGAAAGGGGCCAACGTCCTGACTTTC. Drawing the rest from reference TRBV2 and TRBJ2-6, the complete variable domain is EPEVTQTPSHQVTQMGQEVILRCVPISNHLYFYWYRQILGQKVEFLVSFYNNEISEKSEIFDDQFSVERPDGSNFTLKIRSTKLEDSAMYFCASTWGGTGKGANVLTFGAGSRLTVL.

The chain combines TRBV6-1 with TRBJ2-7; 8 bases map to TRBD2. Trimming at V came to 6 bases and at J to 2 bases, leaving 6 bases not matched to a gene. The germline V gene encodes CDR1 MNHNS and CDR2 SASEGT. The CDR3 covers 14 residues. CDR3 protein: CASRVERGTYEQYF. CDR3 DNA sequence: TGTGCCAGCAGGGTAGAGCGGGGGACCTACGAGCAGTACTTC.

This clonotype was found a few times. This chain uses TRBV6-1 with TRBJ1-1; D is ambiguous. The length of the CDR3 is 16 residues. Germline loops: CDR1 MNHNS, CDR2 SASEGT. Deletions cut 1 base from V and 2 bases from J, with 14 bases between. The CDR3 loop reads CASSEGGRRINTEAFF. The CDR3 DNA is TGTGCCAGCAGTGAAGGGGGTCGTCGGATAAACACTGAAGCTTTCTTT.

The V and J genes are TRBV9 and TRBJ2-1; no firm D call. The CDR3 consists of 15 residues. Trimming took 0 bases from V and 9 from J, leaving 16 bases between them. CDR1 and CDR2 (germline): SGDLS, YYNGEE. CDR3 bases: TGTGCCAGCAGCGTAGGGAGCCTCAGAGGCGGTGAGCAGTTCTTC. This translates into CASSVGSLRGGEQFF.

The rearrangement uses TRBV28 and TRBJ2-1; 9 positions match TRBD2. Germline V lookup: CDR1 MDHEN, CDR2 SYDVKM. The CDR3 runs to 15 residues. J lost 5 bases, V lost 6 bases, and 8 bases had no gene match. DNA of the CDR3: TGTGCCAGCAGCCGGTCGGTAGCGGGGGACAATGAGCAGTTCTTC. Its translation: CASSRSVAGDNEQFF.

This clonotype was recorded a few times. The J gene is TRBJ2-5, the V gene TRBV5-1; maybe TRBD1 (6 bases). The germline V gene has CDR1 SGHRS and CDR2 YFSETQ. Trimming took off 4 bases at V and 7 bases at J, with 14 bases between the two ends. CDR3 length: 13 amino acids. CDR3 residues: CASSKGQPGTQYF. The CDR3 DNA reads as TGCGCCAGCAGCAAAGGACAGCCCGGGACCCAGTACTTC.

The genes are TRBV5-4 and TRBJ1-1; maybe TRBD1 (5 bases). The V and J ends lost 2 bases and 7 bases respectively, with 15 bases between them. Germline V gives CDR1 SGHNT, CDR2 YYREEE (reference sequence). CDR3 length equals 14 residues. CDR3 bases: TGTGCCAGCAGCTTTGGGTGGGGCACAGTTGAAGCTTTCTTT. Amino acids: CASSFGWGTVEAFF. Supplemented by reference TRBV5-4 and TRBJ1-1, the full variable domain reads ETGVTQSPTHLIKTRGQQVTLRCSSQSGHNTVSWYQQALGQGPQFIFQYYREEENGRGNFPPRFSGLQFPNYSSELNVNALELDDSALYLCASSFGWGTVEAFFGQGTRLTVV.

This clonotype was counted many times. The chain uses TRBV29-1 and TRBJ1-2, with a possible D match to TRBD1 (5 bases). The CDR3 runs to 13 residues. In germline, CDR1 is SQVTM, CDR2 ANQGSEA. With 3 bases removed from V and 4 bases from J, the gap between germline ends came to 12 bases. CDR3 amino acids: CSVDRRVTYGYTF. CDR3 DNA sequence: TGCAGCGTTGACCGCAGGGTGACCTATGGCTACACCTTC.

This chain links TRBV6-4 with TRBJ1-6, with D perhaps TRBD1 (5 bases). The V and J ends lost 6 bases and 7 bases respectively, with 13 bases between them. This CDR3 has 14 amino acids. Germline V CDR1 and CDR2: MRHNA, SNTAGT. CDR3 sequence (DNA): TGTGCCAGCAGAGACGGGACGCGCAATTCACCCCTCCACTTT. It is translated as CASRDGTRNSPLHF.

The chain uses TRBV28 and TRBJ2-1, with TRBD1 matching over 7 bases. Trimming at V came to 4 bases and at J to 4 bases, leaving 7 bases not matched to a gene. The CDR3 length is 15 residues. Germline V CDR1 and CDR2: MDHEN, SYDVKM. The CDR3 region is CASSSPGQHYNEQFF. CDR3 in DNA: TGTGCCAGCAGTTCACCGGGACAGCATTACAATGAGCAGTTCTTC. Supplemented by reference TRBV28 and TRBJ2-1, the full variable domain reads DVKVTQSSRYLVKRTGEKVFLECVQDMDHENMFWYRQDPGLGLRLIYFSYDVKMKEKGDIPEGYSVSREKKERFSLILESASTNQTSMYLCASSSPGQHYNEQFFGPGTRLTVL.

This chain links TRBV9 with TRBJ2-2; maybe TRBD1 (7 bases). Germline CDR1 is SGDLS and CDR2 is YYNGEE. This CDR3 has 14 residues. V lost 3 bases and J 7 bases, leaving 13 bases between the germline ends. CDR3 nucleotides: TGTGCCAGCAGCGCACAGGGGAGGAACGGGGAGCTGTTTTTT. Translating it yields CASSAQGRNGELFF.

The chain employs TRBV5-8 and TRBJ2-1; the D gene is possibly TRBD1 (5 bases). The CDR3 totals 13 residues. Trimming removed 7 bases at V and 2 bases at J, with 10 bases between. The germline V gene encodes CDR1 SGHTS and CDR2 YDEGEE. The CDR3 DNA is TGTGCCAGCCGAGAAGGGGCCTACAATGAGCAGTTCTTC. Its translation: CASREGAYNEQFF.

The rearrangement uses TRBV12-3 or TRBV12-4 and TRBJ1-5, with no clear D. The CDR3 sequence is 14 residues long. V was cut by 2 bases and J by 10 bases, with 15 bases left in between. The CDR3 spells CASSLKTQWEPQHF. The DNA for the CDR3 is TGTGCCAGCAGTTTAAAGACTCAGTGGGAACCCCAGCATTTT.

This clonotype was detected only a few times. The chain combines TRBV5-1 with TRBJ1-2; D ambiguous. Trimming removed 0 bases at V and 7 bases at J, with 10 bases between. This CDR3 has 13 residues. CDR1 and CDR2 (germline): SGHRS, YFSETQ. The CDR3 loop reads CASSLGDGIGYTF. The CDR3 nucleotides read TGCGCCAGCAGCTTGGGGGATGGAATTGGCTACACCTTC.

A word on this clonotype: The conserved final phenylalanine or tryptophan is absent from the CDR3, which likely points to a read error. The rearrangement joins TRBV4-1 to TRBJ2-3; 12 positions match TRBD2. Germline values: CDR1 MGHRA, CDR2 YSYEKL. After removal of 1 base from V and 4 bases from J, the junction contained 0 bases not matched to a gene. This CDR3 spans 15 amino acids. The DNA for the CDR3 is TGCGCCAGCAGCCAAGGACTAGCGGGGGCAGATACGCAGTATTTG. It is translated as CASSQGLAGADTQYL.

This clonotype was picked up many times. The J gene is TRBJ1-2, the V gene TRBV20-1; D call uncertain. Germline V gene sequence: CDR1 DFQATT, CDR2 SNEGSKA (reference sequence). V lost 3 bases and J 3 bases, leaving 5 bases between the germline ends. The CDR3 contains 11 residues. The CDR3 region is CSARPDYGYTF. CDR3 nucleotide sequence: TGCAGTGCTAGGCCAGACTATGGCTACACCTTC.

The V and J genes are TRBV29-1 and TRBJ2-7; 11 nucleotides line up with TRBD2. This CDR3 has 13 amino acids. CDR1 is SQVTM and CDR2 is ANQGSEA in the germline V gene. V trimming: 6 bases; J trimming: 3 bases; junction bases outside the gene matches: 4. In DNA form, the CDR3 reads TGCAGCGTCAGACTAGCGGGAAGCTACGAGCAGTACTTC. It encodes CSVRLAGSYEQYF.